This T cell receptor (beta chain) was retrieved from a study of T cell responses to AZD1222 COVID-19 vaccine. Overall study results and limits: In all cases, repertoires were sampled only after the peak T cell response. Clonal diversity was possibly underestimated, and white British individuals and females predominated among donors.

In germline, CDR1 is SGHDN, CDR2 FVKESK. The V end was cut by 4 bases, the J end by 3 bases, with 23 bases between. The CDR3 consists of 18 residues. TCRdb's table, derived via immunoSEQ multiplex PCR, lists solely in-frame clones and lacks some. This sample yields about 130,000 clones, of which 92% are seen a single time; around 1.9% belongs to the top ten. This clone occurred once. Antigen unknown. The sequence derives from an adult in good health. V and J are TRBV14 and TRBJ2-3; the D gene is possibly TRBD2 (5 bases). The starting material was peripheral blood, obtained on day 0 of AZD1222 vaccination. CDR3 sequence: CASSLYRTTSVLTDTQYF. The CDR3 nucleotides are TGTGCCAGCAGCCTCTACCGAACCACTAGTGTTCTGACAGATACGCAGTATTTT.